The T cell receptor (beta chain) under discussion was sequenced for a study of shared clonotypes between healthy human individuals. Naive CD8 isolation took CD45RO-negative cells positively selected for CCR7 and excluded terminally differentiated effector memory CD45RA+ cells. Every donor, a Caucasian adult, lived in Nashville, Tennessee. Concerning this clone: Antigen: not known.

Study-wide results and caveats: Clonotype sharing levels among donors were expected to vary with sequencing depth.

Germline trimming cut 7 bases from V and 2 bases from J; bases unmatched to any gene: 4. Per germline, CDR1 MNHEY and CDR2 SVGAGI. The CDR3 loop spans 14 amino acids. When replicate PCRs were run on sorted subsets, they used about 200 ng DNA, about 30,000 T cell genomes. Sequencing used immunoSEQ multiplex PCR; TCRdb keeps in-frame clones, though not all of them. The sample holds millions of clones, roughly 94% seen once. The chain carries TRBV6-5 and TRBJ2-1; TRBD2 matches at 8 bases. Material: naive CD8+ T cells sorted from blood. The TCR was taken from a man younger than 35 in good health. Here the CDR3 DNA reads TGTGCCAGCACGAAGCGGGGGACCTACAATGAGCAGTTCTTC. This sequence encodes CASTKRGTYNEQFF.